The 13 T cell receptor beta chains in this list originate from one sample, sequenced in a study of cytomegalovirus exposure and HLA in healthy donors. Profiling relied on immunoSEQ multiplex PCR, and the TCRdb table lists in-frame clones only, not all of them. The repertoire consists of about 140,000 clones, with roughly nine tenths occurring once and the leading ten covering roughly 3%. Sequencing was performed on PBMCs. All receptors come from a young man in good health and CMV-seronegative.

This chain joins TRBV28 and TRBJ2-1; 8 nucleotides line up with TRBD2. Germline loops: CDR1 MDHEN, CDR2 SYDVKM. This CDR3 comprises 15 residues. Trimming took 4 bases from V and 8 from J; bases not matched to a gene: 10. The CDR3 DNA is TGTGCCAGCAGTTCGGGTAGCGGGGTGAGGGATGAGCAGTTCTTC. Its protein product is CASSSGSGVRDEQFF. The whole variable domain, remainder taken from reference TRBV28 and TRBJ2-1, is DVKVTQSSRYLVKRTGEKVFLECVQDMDHENMFWYRQDPGLGLRLIYFSYDVKMKEKGDIPEGYSVSREKKERFSLILESASTNQTSMYLCASSSGSGVRDEQFFGPGTRLTVL.

This clone was seen once. The V and J genes are TRBV2 and TRBJ2-5, with a tentative D call TRBD1 (5 bases). This CDR3 is built from 13 residues. Trimming pared 7 bases from V and 2 bases from J, leaving 11 bases between. Germline assignment: CDR1 SNHLY and CDR2 FYNNEI. This CDR3 is CASTETAQETQYF. The DNA of the CDR3 is TGTGCCAGCACCGAGACAGCTCAAGAGACCCAGTACTTC.

The chain carries TRBV5-6 and TRBJ2-1, with D possibly TRBD2 on 5 matching bases. V was shortened by 5 bases and J by 3 bases, with 15 bases between the two germline ends. The CDR3 has 15 amino acids. Germline V gives CDR1 SGHDT, CDR2 YYEEEE. The CDR3 loop is CASRSGLGDYNEQFF. The CDR3 DNA sequence: TGTGCCAGCAGGTCCGGACTGGGCGACTACAATGAGCAGTTCTTC.

The sample holds a few counts of this clone. The V call is TRBV5-4, the J call TRBJ2-1; 10 nucleotides line up with TRBD2. The germline V gene encodes CDR1 SGHNT and CDR2 YYREEE (reference sequence). The length of the CDR3 is 16 residues. J gave up 9 bases and V 4 bases, and 13 bases lay outside the gene matches. For the CDR3, the DNA is TGTGCCAGCAGCACACCACAGCGGGGGGGCCTCTCTGAGCAGTTCTTC. This codes for CASSTPQRGGLSEQFF.

V is TRBV6-5 and J is TRBJ1-1; 8 nucleotides match TRBD1. Germline CDR1 and CDR2: MNHEY and SVGAGI. CDR3 length: 13 amino acids. V was pared by 8 bases and J by 6 bases, with 8 bases of the junction left unmatched. In DNA, the CDR3 is TGTGCCAGCGGCCTGACAGGGGTCCCTGAAGCTTTCTTT. The encoded protein is CASGLTGVPEAFF.

The chain is built from TRBV28 and TRBJ2-7, with D perhaps TRBD2 (5 bases). V lost 5 bases, J lost 1 base, and 15 bases lay in between. This CDR3 has 15 residues. The germline gives CDR1 MDHEN, CDR2 SYDVKM. CDR3 nucleotide sequence: TGTGCCAGCAGTCCTCGGAGGCTGTTTTCCTACGAGCAGTACTTC. Translated, it gives CASSPRRLFSYEQYF.

This clone showed up just a few times. The V gene is TRBV5-1, the J gene TRBJ1-2, with D unresolved. Trimming shortened V by 6 bases and J by 7 bases, and 16 bases separated the two germline ends. Per the germline V gene, CDR1 is SGHRS and CDR2 is YFSETQ. The CDR3 runs 13 residues. This CDR3 is CASTDLEGSGYTF. Written as DNA, the CDR3 is TGCGCCAGCACGGATTTGGAAGGGAGTGGCTACACCTTC. Filled out from reference TRBV5-1 and TRBJ1-2, the complete variable domain reads KAGVTQTPRYLIKTRGQQVTLSCSPISGHRSVSWYQQTPGQGLQFLFEYFSETQRNKGNFPGRFSGRQFSNSRSEMNVSTLELGDSALYLCASTDLEGSGYTFGSGTRLTVV.

This clone has a single count. The genes are TRBV7-9 and TRBJ1-1; 8 nucleotides match TRBD1. The CDR3 consists of 16 residues. Germline V lookup: CDR1 SEHNR, CDR2 FQNEAQ (reference sequence). With 0 bases clipped from V and 2 bases from J, the junction kept 5 bases outside the gene matches. The CDR3 DNA is TGTGCCAGCAGCTTAGCGTGGGACAGGATCAACACTGAAGCTTTCTTT. Protein product: CASSLAWDRINTEAFF.

V usage is TRBV6-5 and J usage is TRBJ1-2; TRBD1 aligns across 8 bases. Germline loops: CDR1 MNHEY, CDR2 SVGAGI. J gave up 2 bases and V 6 bases, and 8 bases lay outside the gene matches. This CDR3 spans 15 amino acids. CDR3 DNA: TGTGCCAGCAGACCAACAGGGGGTGCAAACTATGGCTACACCTTC. It translates to CASRPTGGANYGYTF.

This clone was found once. The chain links TRBV10-1 to TRBJ2-1; TRBD2 aligns across 11 bases. From germline, CDR1 is WNHNN and CDR2 SYGVQD (reference sequence). V gave up 8 bases and J gave up 3 bases; unmatched junction bases: 15. The CDR3 is made up of 18 amino acids. In DNA form, the CDR3 reads TGCGCCAGCCTACTAGCGGGGGAATCCCAGCTAATCTACAATGAGCAGTTCTTC. Translated, it gives CASLLAGESQLIYNEQFF.

Only one count was recorded for this clone. The gene calls are TRBV4-1 and TRBJ1-2; D may be TRBD1 (6 bases). The CDR3 contains 15 residues. Germline V gene sequence: CDR1 MGHRA, CDR2 YSYEKL. V lost 2 bases to trimming and J lost 2 bases, with 12 bases between them. CDR3 nucleotide sequence: TGCGCCAGCAGCCAATGGGACACCCAGAACTATGGCTACACCTTC. Translating gives CASSQWDTQNYGYTF.

This clone was detected once. The genes are TRBV10-1 and TRBJ2-7, with 8 positions matching TRBD2. V was clipped by 6 bases and J by 9 bases; unmatched bases: 28. This CDR3 contains 19 residues. Germline CDR1 is WNHNN and CDR2 is SYGVQD (reference sequence). The CDR3 nucleotides read TGCGCCAGCAGGCTAATAGCGGGATCTACGAGCAGTACTCAATGTGGGCAGTACTTC. Translated, it gives CASRLIAGSTSSTQCGQYF.

This clone is a singleton in its sample. The chain employs TRBV10-3 and TRBJ2-3, with 7 bases fitting TRBD1. Germline V gene lookup returns CDR1 ENHRY and CDR2 SYGVKD. CDR3 size: 14 residues. J gave up 3 bases and V 10 bases, and 10 bases lay outside the gene matches. CDR3 coding DNA: TGTGCCACCCAAGGGGGCCTCGGGACAGATACGCAGTATTTT. This translates into CATQGGLGTDTQYF.